The subject of this entry is one TCR beta chain. This sample was included in a study of blood T cell repertoires in COVID-19. Method: immunoSEQ multiplex PCR; TCRdb's copy keeps in-frame clones and lacks some. The table shows roughly 310,000 clones, with 85% to 90% occurring only once. V dropped 4 bases and J dropped 6 bases, with 15 bases sitting between them. This CDR3 contains 15 residues. The germline V gene encodes CDR1 SNHLY and CDR2 FYNNEI. The source is a woman aged 25 to 39 with COVID-19, enrolled during active disease. The V call is TRBV2, the J call TRBJ2-2, with D perhaps matching TRBD2 (5 bases). Sequencing used peripheral blood. In DNA, the CDR3 is TGTGCCAGCAGTGCCCGTAAACTAGTTCCCGGGGAGCTGTTTTTT. It is translated as CASSARKLVPGELFF.